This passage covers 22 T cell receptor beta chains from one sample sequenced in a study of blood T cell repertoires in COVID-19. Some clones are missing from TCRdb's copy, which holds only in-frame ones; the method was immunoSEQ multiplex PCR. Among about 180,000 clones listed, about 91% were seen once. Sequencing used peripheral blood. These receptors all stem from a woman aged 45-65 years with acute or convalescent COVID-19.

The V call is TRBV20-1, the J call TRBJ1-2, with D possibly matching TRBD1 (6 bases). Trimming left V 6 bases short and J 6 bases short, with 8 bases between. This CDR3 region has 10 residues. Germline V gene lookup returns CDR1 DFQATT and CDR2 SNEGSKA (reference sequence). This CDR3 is CSAEGDGYTF. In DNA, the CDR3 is TGCAGTGCAGAGGGGGATGGCTACACCTTC.

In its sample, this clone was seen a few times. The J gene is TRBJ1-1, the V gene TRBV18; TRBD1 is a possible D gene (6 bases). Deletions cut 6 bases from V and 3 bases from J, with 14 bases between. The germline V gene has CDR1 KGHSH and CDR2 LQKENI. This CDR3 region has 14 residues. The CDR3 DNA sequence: TGTGCCAGCTCCGAGCGTCAGGGGTACACTGAAGCTTTCTTT. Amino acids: CASSERQGYTEAFF.

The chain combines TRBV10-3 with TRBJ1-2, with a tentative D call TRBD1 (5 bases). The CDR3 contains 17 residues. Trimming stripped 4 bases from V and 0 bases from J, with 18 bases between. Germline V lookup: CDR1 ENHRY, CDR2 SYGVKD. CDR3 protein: CAISALTDRAANYGYTF. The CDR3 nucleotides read TGTGCCATCAGTGCTTTAACCGACAGAGCCGCTAACTATGGCTACACCTTC.

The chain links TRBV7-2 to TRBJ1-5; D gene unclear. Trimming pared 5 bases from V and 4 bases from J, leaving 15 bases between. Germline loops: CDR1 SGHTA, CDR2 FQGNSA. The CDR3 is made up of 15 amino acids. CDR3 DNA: TGTGCCAGCAGCGGTTCCGGGAGGTCAAATCAGCCCCAGCATTTT. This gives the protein CASSGSGRSNQPQHF.

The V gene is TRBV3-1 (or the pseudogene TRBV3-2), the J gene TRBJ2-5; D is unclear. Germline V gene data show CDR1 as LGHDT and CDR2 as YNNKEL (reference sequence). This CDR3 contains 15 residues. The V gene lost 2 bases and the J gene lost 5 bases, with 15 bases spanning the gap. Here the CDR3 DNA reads TGTGCCAGCAGCCAATCCGCAACCTACGGGGAGACCCAGTACTTC. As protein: CASSQSATYGETQYF.

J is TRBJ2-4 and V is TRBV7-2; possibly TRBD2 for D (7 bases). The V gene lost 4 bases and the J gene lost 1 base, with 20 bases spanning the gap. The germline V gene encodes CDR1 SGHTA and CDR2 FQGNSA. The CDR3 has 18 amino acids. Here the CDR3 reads CASSSPRAGAAAKNIQYF. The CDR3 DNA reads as TGTGCCAGCAGCTCCCCGAGGGCGGGGGCCGCTGCCAAAAACATTCAGTACTTC.

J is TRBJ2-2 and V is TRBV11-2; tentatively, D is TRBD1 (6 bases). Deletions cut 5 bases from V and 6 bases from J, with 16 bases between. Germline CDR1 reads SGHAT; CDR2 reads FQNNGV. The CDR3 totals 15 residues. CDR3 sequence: CASSPNRDGAGELFF. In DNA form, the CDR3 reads TGTGCCAGCAGCCCCAACAGGGATGGGGCCGGGGAGCTGTTTTTT.

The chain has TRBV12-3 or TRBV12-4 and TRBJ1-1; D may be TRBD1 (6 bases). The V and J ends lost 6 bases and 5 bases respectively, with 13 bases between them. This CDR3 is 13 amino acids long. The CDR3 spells CASSLQGRTEAFF. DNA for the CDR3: TGTGCCAGCAGCCTACAGGGTAGGACTGAAGCTTTCTTT.

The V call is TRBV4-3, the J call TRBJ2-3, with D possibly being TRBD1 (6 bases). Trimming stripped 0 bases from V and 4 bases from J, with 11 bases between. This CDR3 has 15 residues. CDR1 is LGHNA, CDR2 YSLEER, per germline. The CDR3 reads CASSQEAWTADTQYF. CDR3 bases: TGCGCCAGCAGCCAAGAGGCCTGGACAGCAGATACGCAGTATTTT.

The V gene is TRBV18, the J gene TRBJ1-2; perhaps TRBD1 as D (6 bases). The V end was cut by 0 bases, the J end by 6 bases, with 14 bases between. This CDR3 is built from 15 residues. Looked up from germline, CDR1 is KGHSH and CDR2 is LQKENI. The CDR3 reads CASSPPSAGVDGYTF. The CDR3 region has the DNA TGTGCCAGCTCACCACCGTCTGCAGGGGTCGATGGCTACACCTTC.

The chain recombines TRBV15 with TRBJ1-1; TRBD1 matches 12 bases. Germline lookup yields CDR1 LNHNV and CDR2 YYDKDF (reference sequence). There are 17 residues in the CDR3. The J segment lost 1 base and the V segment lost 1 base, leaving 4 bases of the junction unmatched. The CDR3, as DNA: TGTGCCACCAGCAGAGGGGGGACAGGGGGCAGGAACACTGAAGCTTTCTTT. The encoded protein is CATSRGGTGGRNTEAFF.

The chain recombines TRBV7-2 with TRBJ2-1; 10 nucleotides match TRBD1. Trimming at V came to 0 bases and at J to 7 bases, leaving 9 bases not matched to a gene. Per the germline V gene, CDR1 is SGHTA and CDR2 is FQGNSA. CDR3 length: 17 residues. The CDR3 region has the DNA TGTGCCAGCAGCTTAGCGTCAGGACAGGGGGTTAGAAATGAGCAGTTCTTC. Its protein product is CASSLASGQGVRNEQFF.

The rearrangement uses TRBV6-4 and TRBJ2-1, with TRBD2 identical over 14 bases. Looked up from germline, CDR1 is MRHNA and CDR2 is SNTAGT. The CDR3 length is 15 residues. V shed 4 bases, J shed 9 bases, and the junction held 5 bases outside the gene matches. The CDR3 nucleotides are TGTGCCAGCAGTGCTGGGACTAGCGGGAGAACTGAGCAGTTCTTC. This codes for CASSAGTSGRTEQFF.

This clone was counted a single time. The CDR3 loop reads CASSLAGSTDTQYF. Here the CDR3 DNA reads TGTGCCAGCAGCTTGGCCGGGTCCACAGATACGCAGTATTTT. The chain links TRBV5-4 to TRBJ2-3, with no clear D. Germline CDR1 SGHNT, CDR2 YYREEE (reference sequence). The CDR3 is made up of 14 amino acids. The V and J ends lost 0 bases and 2 bases respectively, with 7 bases between them.

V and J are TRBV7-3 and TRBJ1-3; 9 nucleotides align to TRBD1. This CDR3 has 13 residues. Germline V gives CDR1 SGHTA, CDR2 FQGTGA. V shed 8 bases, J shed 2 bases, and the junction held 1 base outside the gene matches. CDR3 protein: CASGTGPGNTIYF. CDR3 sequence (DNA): TGTGCCAGCGGGACAGGGCCTGGAAACACCATATATTTT.

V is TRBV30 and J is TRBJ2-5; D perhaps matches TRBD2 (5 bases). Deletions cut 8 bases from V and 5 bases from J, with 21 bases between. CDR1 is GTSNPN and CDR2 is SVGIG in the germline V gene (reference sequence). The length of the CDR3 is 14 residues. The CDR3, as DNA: TGTGCCAGAGCCGGGGTAAAGGGTGGGGAGACCCAGTACTTC. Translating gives CARAGVKGGETQYF. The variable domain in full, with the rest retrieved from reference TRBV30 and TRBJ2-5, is SQTIHQWPATLVQPVGSPLSLECTVEGTSNPNLYWYRQAAGRGLQLLFYSVGIGQISSEVPQNLSASRPQDRQFILSSKKLLLSDSGFYLCARAGVKGGETQYFGPGTRLLVL.

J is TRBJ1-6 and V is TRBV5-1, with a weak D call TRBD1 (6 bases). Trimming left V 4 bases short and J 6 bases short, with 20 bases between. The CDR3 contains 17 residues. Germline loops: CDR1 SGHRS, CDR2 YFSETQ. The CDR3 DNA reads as TGCGCCAGCAGCGTTATTCCGCAGGGGACGGGTAATTCACCCCTCCACTTT. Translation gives CASSVIPQGTGNSPLHF.

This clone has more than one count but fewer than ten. The CDR3 nucleotides are TGTGCCAGCAGCTTGGTCCTAGCGGGATCCTACGAGCAGTACTTC. Amino acid sequence: CASSLVLAGSYEQYF. The genes are TRBV5-6 and TRBJ2-7; TRBD2 matches at 9 bases. Losses at the gene ends were 0 bases for V and 1 base for J; bases not matched to a gene: 2. Germline V gene sequence: CDR1 SGHDT, CDR2 YYEEEE. The CDR3 extends over 15 amino acids.

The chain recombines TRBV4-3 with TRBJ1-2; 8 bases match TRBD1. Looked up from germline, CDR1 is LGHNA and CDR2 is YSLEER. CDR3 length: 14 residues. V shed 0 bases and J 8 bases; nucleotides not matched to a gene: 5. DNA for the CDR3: TGCGCCAGCAGCCAAGATACCTCAGGGGGCGGCTACACCTTC. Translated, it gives CASSQDTSGGGYTF.

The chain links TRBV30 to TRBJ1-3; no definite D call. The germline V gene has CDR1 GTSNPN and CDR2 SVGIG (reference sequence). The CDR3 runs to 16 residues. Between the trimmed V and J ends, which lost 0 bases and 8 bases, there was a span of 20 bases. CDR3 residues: CAWSVAQNYEVDTIYF. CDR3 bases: TGTGCCTGGAGTGTGGCCCAAAACTACGAGGTTGACACCATATATTTT.

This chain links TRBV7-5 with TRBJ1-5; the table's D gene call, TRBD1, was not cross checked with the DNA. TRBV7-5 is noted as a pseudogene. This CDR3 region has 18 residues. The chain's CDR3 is CVRSEERRQLYSNQPQHF. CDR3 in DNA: TGTGTCAGAAGCGAAGAACGACGACAGTTATATAGCAATCAGCCCCAGCATTTT.

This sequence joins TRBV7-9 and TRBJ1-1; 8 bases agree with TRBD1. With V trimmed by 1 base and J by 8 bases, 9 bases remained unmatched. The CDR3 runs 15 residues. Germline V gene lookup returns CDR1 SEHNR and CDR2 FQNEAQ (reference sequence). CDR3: CASSLGGGWDREAFF. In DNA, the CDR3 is TGTGCCAGCAGCTTAGGGGGCGGATGGGACAGGGAAGCTTTCTTT.